This T cell receptor (beta chain) was retrieved from a study of human T cells and chemical hapten exposure. This clonotype appeared a few times. V lost 5 bases to trimming and J lost 5 bases, with 10 bases between them. Per the germline V gene, CDR1 is MNHEY and CDR2 is SMNVEV (reference sequence). This CDR3 has 13 amino acids. TCRdb redid the calling of the RACE reads with MiXCR, one entry per CDR3 protein. The sample has about 350,000 distinct CDR3 sequences, around 6% seen once. The time point denotes: patch test 2, 6 weeks after DPC sensitization. Treatment described: therapeutic diphenylcyclopropenone sensitization with weekly scalp DPC.

The origin of this receptor is a woman aged 18 to 35 with alopecia areata. Some clones in this sample may be carry-over from other donors' samples. Source: whole blood, taken in connection with sensitization to the hapten diphenylcyclopropenone (DPC). The V and J genes are TRBV27 and TRBJ2-1, with D uncertain. This CDR3 reads CASSNPLDNEQFF. The CDR3 nucleotides are TGTGCCAGCAGTAACCCCCTAGACAATGAGCAGTTCTTC.